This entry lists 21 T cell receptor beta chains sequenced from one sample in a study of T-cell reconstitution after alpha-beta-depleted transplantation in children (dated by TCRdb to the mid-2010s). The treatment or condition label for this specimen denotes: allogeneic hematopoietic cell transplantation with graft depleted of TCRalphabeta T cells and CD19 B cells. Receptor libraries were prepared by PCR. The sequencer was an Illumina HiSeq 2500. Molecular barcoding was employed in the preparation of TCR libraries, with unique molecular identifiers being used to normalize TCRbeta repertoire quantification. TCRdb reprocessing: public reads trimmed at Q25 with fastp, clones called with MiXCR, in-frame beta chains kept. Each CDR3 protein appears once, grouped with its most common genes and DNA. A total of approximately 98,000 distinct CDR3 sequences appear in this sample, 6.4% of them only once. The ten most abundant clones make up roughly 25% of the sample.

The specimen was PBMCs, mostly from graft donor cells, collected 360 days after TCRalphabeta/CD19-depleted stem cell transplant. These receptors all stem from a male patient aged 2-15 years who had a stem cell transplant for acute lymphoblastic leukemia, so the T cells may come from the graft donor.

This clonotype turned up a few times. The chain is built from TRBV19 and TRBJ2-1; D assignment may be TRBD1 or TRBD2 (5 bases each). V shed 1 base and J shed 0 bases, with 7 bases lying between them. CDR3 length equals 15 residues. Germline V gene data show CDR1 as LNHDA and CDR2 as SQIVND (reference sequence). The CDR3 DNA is TGTGCCAGTAGTATAGCGGGGCCCTCCTACAATGAGCAGTTCTTC. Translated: CASSIAGPSYNEQFF.

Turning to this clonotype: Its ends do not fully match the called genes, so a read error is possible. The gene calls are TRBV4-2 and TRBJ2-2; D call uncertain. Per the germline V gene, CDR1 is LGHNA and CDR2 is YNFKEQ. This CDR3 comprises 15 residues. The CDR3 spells CATSQDPLPTGELFF. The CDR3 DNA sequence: TGTGCCACCAGCCAAGATCCACTTCCCACCGGGGAGCTGTTTTTT.

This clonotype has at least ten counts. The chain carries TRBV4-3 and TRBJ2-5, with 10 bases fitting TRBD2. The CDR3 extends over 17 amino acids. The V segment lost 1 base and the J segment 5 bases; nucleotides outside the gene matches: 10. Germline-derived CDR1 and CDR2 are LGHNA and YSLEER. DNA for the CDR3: TGCGCCAGCAGCCAAGGCTCAGGACTAGCGGTTAGGGAGACCCAGTACTTC. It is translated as CASSQGSGLAVRETQYF.

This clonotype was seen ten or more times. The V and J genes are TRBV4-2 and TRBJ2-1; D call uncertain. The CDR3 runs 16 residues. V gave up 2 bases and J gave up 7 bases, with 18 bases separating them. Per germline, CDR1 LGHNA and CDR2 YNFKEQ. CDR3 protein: CASSQSGSFLKNEQFF. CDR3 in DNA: TGTGCCAGCAGCCAATCCGGGTCCTTTCTTAAGAATGAGCAGTTCTTC.

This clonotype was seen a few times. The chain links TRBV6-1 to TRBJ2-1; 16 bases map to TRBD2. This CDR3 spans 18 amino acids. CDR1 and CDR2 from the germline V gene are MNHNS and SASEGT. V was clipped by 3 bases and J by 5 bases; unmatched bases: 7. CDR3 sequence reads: CASSDGTSGRAGHNEQFF. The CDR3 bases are TGTGCCAGCAGTGACGGGACTAGCGGGAGGGCCGGCCACAATGAGCAGTTCTTC.

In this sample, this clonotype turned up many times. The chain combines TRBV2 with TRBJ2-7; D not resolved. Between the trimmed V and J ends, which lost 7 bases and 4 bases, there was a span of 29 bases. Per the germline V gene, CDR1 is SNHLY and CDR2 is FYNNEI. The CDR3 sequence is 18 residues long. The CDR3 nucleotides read TGTGCCAGCATCGTAACTACGGAGCTAAGGCGGAAGGGATACGAGCAGTACTTC. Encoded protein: CASIVTTELRRKGYEQYF.

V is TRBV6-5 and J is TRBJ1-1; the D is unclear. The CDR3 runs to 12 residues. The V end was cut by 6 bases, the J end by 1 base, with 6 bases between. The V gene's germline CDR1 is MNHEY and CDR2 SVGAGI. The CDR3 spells CASRAPNTEAFF. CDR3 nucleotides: TGTGCCAGCAGAGCACCGAACACTGAAGCTTTCTTT.

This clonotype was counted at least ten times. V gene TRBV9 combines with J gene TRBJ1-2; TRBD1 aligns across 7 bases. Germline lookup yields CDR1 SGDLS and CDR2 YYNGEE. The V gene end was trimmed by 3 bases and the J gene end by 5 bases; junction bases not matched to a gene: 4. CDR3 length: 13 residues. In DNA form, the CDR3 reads TGTGCCAGCAGCGGACAGGGTCGATATGGCTACACCTTC. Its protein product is CASSGQGRYGYTF.

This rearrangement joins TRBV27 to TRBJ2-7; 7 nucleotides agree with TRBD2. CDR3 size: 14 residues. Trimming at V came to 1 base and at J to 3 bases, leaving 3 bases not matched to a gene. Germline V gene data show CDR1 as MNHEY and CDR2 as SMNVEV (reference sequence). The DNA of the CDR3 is TGTGCCAGCAGTTTATATTGGGGGGGCTACGAGCAGTACTTC. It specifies CASSLYWGGYEQYF.

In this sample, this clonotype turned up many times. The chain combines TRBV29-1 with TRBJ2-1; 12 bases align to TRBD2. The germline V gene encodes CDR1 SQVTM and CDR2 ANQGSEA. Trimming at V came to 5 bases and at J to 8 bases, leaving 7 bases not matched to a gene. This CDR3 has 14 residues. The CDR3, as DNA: TGCAGCGTTATTGCTAGCGGGAGGGCCTATGAGCAGTTCTTC. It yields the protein CSVIASGRAYEQFF.

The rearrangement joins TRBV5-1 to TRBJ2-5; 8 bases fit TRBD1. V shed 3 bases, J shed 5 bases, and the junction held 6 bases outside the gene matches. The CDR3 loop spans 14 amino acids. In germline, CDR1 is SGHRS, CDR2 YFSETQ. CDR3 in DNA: TGCGCCAGCAGCTCTCAGGGGGCGCGGGAGACCCAGTACTTC. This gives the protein CASSSQGARETQYF.

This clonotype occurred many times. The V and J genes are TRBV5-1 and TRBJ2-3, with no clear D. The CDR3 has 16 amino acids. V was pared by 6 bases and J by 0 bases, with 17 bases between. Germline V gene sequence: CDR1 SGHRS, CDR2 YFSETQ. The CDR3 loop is CASTNLEGTSTDTQYF. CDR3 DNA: TGCGCCAGCACCAATTTGGAAGGAACTAGCACAGATACGCAGTATTTT. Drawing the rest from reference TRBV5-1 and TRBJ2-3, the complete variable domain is KAGVTQTPRYLIKTRGQQVTLSCSPISGHRSVSWYQQTPGQGLQFLFEYFSETQRNKGNFPGRFSGRQFSNSRSEMNVSTLELGDSALYLCASTNLEGTSTDTQYFGPGTRLTVL.

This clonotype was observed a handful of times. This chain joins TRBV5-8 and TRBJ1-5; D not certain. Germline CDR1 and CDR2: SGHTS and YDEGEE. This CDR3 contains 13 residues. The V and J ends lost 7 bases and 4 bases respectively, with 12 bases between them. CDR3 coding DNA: TGTGCCAGCTGGTCGGCCTTTAATCAGCCCCAGCATTTT. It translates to CASWSAFNQPQHF.

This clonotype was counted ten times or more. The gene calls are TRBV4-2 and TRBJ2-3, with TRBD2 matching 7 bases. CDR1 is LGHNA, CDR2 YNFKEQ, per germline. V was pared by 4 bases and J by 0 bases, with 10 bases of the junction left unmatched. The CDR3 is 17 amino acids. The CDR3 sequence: CASSLAGEWGSTDTQYF. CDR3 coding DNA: TGTGCCAGCAGCCTCGCGGGAGAGTGGGGGAGCACAGATACGCAGTATTTT.

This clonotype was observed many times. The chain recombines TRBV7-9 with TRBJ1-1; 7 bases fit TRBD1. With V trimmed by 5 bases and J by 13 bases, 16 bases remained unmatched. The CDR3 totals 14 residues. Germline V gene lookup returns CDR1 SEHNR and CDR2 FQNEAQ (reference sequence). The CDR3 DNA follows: TGTGCCAGCAGCACCTGGGACAGCAGTCTGAAAGGTTTCTTT. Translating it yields CASSTWDSSLKGFF.

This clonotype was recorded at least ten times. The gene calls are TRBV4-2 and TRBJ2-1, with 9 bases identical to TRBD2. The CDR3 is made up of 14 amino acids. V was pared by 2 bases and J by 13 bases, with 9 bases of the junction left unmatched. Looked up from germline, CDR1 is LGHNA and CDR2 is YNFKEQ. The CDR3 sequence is CASSQPIAGEDQFF. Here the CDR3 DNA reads TGTGCCAGCAGCCAACCAATAGCGGGAGAGGACCAGTTCTTC.

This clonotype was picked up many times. CDR3 loop: CSARGGQVLTEAFF. CDR3 DNA sequence: TGCAGTGCTAGAGGGGGGCAGGTTCTCACTGAAGCTTTCTTT. The rearrangement joins TRBV20-1 to TRBJ1-1; TRBD1 is a possible D gene (6 bases). CDR1 and CDR2 (germline): DFQATT, SNEGSKA (reference sequence). This CDR3 spans 14 amino acids. Trimming shortened V by 1 base and J by 4 bases, and 13 bases separated the two germline ends.

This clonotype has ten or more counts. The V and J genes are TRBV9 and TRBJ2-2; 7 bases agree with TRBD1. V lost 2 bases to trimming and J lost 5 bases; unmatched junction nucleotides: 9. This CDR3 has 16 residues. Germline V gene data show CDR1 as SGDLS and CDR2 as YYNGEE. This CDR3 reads CASSVSDGTVTGELFF. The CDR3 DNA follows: TGTGCCAGCAGCGTCAGCGACGGGACAGTAACCGGGGAGCTGTTTTTT.

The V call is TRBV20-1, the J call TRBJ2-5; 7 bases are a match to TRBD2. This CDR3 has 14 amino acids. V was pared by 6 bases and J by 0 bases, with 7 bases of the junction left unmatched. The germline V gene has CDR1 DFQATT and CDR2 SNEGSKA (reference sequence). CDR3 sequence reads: CSAQTSPYQETQYF. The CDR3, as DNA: TGCAGTGCCCAGACTAGCCCGTACCAAGAGACCCAGTACTTC.

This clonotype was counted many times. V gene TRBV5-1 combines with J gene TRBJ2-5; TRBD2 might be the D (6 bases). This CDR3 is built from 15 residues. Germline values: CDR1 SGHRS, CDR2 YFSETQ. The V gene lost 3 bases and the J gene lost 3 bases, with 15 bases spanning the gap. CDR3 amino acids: CASSSGRRVKETQYF. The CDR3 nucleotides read TGCGCCAGCAGCTCGGGCAGGAGGGTAAAAGAGACCCAGTACTTC. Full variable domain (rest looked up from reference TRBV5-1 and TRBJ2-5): KAGVTQTPRYLIKTRGQQVTLSCSPISGHRSVSWYQQTPGQGLQFLFEYFSETQRNKGNFPGRFSGRQFSNSRSEMNVSTLELGDSALYLCASSSGRRVKETQYFGPGTRLLVL.

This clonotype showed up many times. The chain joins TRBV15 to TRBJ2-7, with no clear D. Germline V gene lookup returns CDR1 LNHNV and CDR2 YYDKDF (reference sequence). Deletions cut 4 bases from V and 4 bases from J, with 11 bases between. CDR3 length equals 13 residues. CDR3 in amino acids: CATSIRLTYEQYF. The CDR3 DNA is TGTGCCACCAGCATCCGCCTAACTTACGAGCAGTACTTC.